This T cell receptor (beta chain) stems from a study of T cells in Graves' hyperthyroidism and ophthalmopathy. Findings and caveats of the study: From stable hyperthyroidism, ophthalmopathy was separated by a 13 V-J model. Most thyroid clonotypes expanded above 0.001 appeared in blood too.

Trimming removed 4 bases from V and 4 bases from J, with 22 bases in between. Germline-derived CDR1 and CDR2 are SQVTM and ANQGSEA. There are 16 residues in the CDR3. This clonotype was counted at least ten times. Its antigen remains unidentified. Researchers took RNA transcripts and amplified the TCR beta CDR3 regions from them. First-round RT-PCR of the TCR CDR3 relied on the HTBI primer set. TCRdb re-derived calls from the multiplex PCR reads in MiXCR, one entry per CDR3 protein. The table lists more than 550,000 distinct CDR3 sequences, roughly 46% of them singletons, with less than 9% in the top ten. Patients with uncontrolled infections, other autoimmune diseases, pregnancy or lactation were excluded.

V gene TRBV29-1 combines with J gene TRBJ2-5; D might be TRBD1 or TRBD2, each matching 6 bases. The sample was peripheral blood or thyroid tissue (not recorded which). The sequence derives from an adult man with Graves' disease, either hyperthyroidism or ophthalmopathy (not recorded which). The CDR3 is CSVAVSGGVSGETQYF. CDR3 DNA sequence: TGCAGCGTTGCGGTATCCGGGGGCGTCTCGGGAGAGACCCAGTACTTC.